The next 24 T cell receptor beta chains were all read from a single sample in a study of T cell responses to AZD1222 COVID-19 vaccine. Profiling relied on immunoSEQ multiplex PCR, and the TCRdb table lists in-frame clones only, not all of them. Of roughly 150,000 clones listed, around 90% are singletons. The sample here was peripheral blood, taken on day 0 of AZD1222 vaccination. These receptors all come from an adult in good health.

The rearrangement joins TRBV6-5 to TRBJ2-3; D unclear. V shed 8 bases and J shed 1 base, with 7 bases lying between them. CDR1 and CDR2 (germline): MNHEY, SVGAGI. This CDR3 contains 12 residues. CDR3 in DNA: TGTGCCAGCCGGTCGGGCACAGATACGCAGTATTTT. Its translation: CASRSGTDTQYF.

CDR3 loop: CASSRVGLAGGGTYNEQFF. The CDR3, as DNA: TGTGCCAGTAGTAGGGTGGGACTAGCGGGGGGAGGAACCTACAATGAGCAGTTCTTC. The chain couples TRBV19 to TRBJ2-1; 15 positions agree with TRBD2. The CDR3 runs to 19 residues. The germline gives CDR1 LNHDA, CDR2 SQIVND (reference sequence). After removal of 4 bases from V and 2 bases from J, the junction contained 9 bases not matched to a gene.

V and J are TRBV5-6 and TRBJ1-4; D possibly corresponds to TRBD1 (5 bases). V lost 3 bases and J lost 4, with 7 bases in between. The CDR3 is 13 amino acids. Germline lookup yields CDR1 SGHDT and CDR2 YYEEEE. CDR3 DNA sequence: TGTGCCAGCAGCTCGGGGGGTAATGAAAAACTGTTTTTT. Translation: CASSSGGNEKLFF. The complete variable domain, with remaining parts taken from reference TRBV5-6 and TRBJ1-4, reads DAGVTQSPTHLIKTRGQQVTLRCSPKSGHDTVSWYQQALGQGPQFIFQYYEEEERQRGNFPDRFSGHQFPNYSSELNVNALLLGDSALYLCASSSGGNEKLFFGSGTQLSVL.

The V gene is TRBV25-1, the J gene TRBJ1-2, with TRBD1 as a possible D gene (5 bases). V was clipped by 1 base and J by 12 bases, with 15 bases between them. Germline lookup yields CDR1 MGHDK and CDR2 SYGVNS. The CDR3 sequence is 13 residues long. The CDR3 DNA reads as TGTGCCAGCAGTGAATCAGGGCAGTCGAGAAACACCTTC. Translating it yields CASSESGQSRNTF.

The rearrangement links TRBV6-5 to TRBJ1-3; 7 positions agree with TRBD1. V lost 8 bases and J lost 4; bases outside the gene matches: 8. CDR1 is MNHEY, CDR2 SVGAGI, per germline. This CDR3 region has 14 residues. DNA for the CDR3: TGTGCCAGCCGCTCGGGACAGTTGGGAAACACCATATATTTT. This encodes CASRSGQLGNTIYF.

CDR3 protein: CASHPPDRHRNTIYF. As DNA, the CDR3 is TGTGCCAGCCACCCCCCGGACAGGCACAGAAACACCATATATTTT. The rearrangement uses TRBV6-5 and TRBJ1-3, with 7 bases identical to TRBD1. The CDR3 is 15 residues long. The germline V gene has CDR1 MNHEY and CDR2 SVGAGI. Trimming cost V 8 bases and J 5 bases; bases outside gene matches: 12.

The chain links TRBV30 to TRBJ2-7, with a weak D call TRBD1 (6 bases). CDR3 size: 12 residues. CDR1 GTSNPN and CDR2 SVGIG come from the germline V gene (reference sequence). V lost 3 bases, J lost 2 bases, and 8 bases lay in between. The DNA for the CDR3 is TGTGCCTGGAGCACAGGGACCTACGAGCAGTACTTC. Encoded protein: CAWSTGTYEQYF.

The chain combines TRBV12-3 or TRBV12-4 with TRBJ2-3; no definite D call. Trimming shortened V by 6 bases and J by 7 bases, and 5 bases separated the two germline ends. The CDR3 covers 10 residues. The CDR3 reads CASSYNTQYF. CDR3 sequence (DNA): TGTGCCAGCAGCTACAATACGCAGTATTTT.

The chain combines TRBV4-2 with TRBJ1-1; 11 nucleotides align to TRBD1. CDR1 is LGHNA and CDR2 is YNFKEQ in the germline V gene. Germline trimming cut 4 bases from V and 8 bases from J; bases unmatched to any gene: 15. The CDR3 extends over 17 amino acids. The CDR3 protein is CASSRSGTGGYEEEAFF. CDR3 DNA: TGTGCCAGCAGCCGTTCCGGGACAGGGGGATATGAAGAAGAAGCTTTCTTT.

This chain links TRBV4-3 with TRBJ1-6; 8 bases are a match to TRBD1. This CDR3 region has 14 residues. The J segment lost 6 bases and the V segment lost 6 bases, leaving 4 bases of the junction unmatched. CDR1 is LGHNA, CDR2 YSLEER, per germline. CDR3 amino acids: CASSSGQVNSPLHF. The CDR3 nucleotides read TGCGCCAGCAGTTCGGGACAGGTTAATTCACCCCTCCACTTT.

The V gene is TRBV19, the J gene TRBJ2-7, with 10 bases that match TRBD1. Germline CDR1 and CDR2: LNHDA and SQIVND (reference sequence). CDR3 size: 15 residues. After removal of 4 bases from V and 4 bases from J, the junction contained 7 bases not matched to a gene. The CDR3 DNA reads TGTGCCAGTAGTAAACCGGGACAGGGGTTTTACGAGCAGTACTTC. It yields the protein CASSKPGQGFYEQYF.

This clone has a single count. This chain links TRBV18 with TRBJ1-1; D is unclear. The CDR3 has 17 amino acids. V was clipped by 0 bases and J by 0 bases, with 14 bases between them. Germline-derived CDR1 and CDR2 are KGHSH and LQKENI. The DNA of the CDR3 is TGTGCCAGCTCACCACCGATAAGGCAGGCGGTGAACACTGAAGCTTTCTTT. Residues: CASSPPIRQAVNTEAFF.

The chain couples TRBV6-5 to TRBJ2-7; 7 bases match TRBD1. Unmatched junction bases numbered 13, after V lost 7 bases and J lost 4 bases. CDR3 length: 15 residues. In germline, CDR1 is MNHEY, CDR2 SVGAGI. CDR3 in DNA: TGTGCCAGCACTAAACAGACAGGGCCTCAATACGAGCAGTACTTC. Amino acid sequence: CASTKQTGPQYEQYF.

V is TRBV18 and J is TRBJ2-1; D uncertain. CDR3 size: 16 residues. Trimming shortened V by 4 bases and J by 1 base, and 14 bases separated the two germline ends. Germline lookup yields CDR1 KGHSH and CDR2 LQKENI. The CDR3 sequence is CASSLDQIGSYNEQFF. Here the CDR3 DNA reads TGTGCCAGCTCACTTGACCAGATTGGTTCCTACAATGAGCAGTTCTTC.

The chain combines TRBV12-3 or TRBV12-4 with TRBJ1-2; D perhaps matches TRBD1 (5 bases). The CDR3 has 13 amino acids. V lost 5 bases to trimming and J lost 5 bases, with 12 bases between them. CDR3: CASSGQGRYGYTF. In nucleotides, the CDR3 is TGTGCCAGCAGTGGGCAGGGACGTTATGGCTACACCTTC.

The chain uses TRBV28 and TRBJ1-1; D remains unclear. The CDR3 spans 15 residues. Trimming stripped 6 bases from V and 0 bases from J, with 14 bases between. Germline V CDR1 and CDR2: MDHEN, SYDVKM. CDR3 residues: CASSSTPGMNTEAFF. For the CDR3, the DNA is TGTGCCAGCAGCTCTACCCCAGGCATGAACACTGAAGCTTTCTTT.

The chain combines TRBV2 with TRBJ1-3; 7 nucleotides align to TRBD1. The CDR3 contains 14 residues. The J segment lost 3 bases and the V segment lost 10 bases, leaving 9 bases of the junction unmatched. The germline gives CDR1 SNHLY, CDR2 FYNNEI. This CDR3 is CATAIRQGGNTIYF. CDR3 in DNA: TGTGCCACCGCCATCAGACAGGGTGGAAACACCATATATTTT.

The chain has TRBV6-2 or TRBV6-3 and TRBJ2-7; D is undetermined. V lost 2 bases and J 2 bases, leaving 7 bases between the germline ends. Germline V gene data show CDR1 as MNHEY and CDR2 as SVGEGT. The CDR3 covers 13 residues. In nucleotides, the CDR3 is TGTGCCAGCAGTTACCGGGTGGCCTACGAGCAGTACTTC. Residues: CASSYRVAYEQYF.

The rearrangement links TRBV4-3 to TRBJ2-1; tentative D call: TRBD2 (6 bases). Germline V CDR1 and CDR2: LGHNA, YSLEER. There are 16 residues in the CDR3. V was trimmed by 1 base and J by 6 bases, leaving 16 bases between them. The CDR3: CASSQGTGTGFNEQFF. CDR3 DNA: TGCGCCAGCAGCCAAGGCACCGGGACTGGGTTCAATGAGCAGTTCTTC.

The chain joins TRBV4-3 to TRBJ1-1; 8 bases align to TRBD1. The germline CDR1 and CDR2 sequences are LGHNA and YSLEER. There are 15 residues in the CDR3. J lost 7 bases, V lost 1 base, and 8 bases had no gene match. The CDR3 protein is CASSQAAGGTLEAFF. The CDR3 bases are TGCGCCAGCAGCCAAGCCGCAGGGGGCACTCTTGAAGCTTTCTTT.

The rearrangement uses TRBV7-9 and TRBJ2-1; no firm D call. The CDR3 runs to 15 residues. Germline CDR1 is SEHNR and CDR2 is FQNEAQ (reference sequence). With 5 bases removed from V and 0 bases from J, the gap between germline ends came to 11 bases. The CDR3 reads CASSLGISSYNEQFF. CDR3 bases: TGTGCCAGCAGCCTAGGGATAAGCTCCTACAATGAGCAGTTCTTC.

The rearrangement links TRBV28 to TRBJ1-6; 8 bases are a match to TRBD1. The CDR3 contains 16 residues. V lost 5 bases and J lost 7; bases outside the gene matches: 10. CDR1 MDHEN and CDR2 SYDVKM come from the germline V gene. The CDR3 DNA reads TGTGCCAGCAGTCCCTCGACAGGGGTGAGAAATTCACCCCTCCACTTT. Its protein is CASSPSTGVRNSPLHF.

Here the CDR3 DNA reads TGTGCCAGCAGCGTAGCTGGGGAGACCCAGTACTTC. This gives the protein CASSVAGETQYF. The rearrangement links TRBV9 to TRBJ2-5; D ambiguous. Germline V lookup: CDR1 SGDLS, CDR2 YYNGEE. The V end was cut by 0 bases, the J end by 5 bases, with 5 bases between. The CDR3 totals 12 residues.

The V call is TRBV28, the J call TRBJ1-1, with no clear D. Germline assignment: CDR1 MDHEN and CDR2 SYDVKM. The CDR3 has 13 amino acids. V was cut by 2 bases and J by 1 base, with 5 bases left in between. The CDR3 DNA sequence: TGTGCCAGCAGTTTAATAGGGAACACTGAAGCTTTCTTT. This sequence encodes CASSLIGNTEAFF.